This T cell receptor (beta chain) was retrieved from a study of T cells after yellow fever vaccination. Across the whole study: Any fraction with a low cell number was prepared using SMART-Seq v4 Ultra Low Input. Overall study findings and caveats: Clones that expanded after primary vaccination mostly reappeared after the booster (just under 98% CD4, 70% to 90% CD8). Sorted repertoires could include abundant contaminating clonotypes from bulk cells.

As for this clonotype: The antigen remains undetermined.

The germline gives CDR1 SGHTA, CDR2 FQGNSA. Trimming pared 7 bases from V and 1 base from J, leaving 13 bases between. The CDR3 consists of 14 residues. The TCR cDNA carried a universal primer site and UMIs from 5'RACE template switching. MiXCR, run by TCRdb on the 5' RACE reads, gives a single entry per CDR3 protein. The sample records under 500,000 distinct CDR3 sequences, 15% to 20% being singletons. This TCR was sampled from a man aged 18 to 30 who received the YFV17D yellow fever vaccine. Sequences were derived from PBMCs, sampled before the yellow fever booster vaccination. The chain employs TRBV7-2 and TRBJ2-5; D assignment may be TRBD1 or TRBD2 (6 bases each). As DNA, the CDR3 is TGTGCCAGCACGAGAAGGGGGGCCCAAGAGACCCAGTACTTC. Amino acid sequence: CASTRRGAQETQYF.